The next 16 T cell receptor beta chains were all read from a single sample in a study of spatial heterogeneity in lung cancer (dated by TCRdb to the late 2010s). The time point label, read with the paper, signifies: sample taken at primary tumor resection. Whole RNA extracted from tumor and nontumor lung tissue, or from cryopreserved PBMC samples, was used for TCR sequencing without cell sorting. Library method: 5' RACE. Sequencing was carried out with a NextSeq 500. Using fastp at Q25 and MiXCR, TCRdb reprocessed the public reads and kept productive beta chains. All rows with the same CDR3 protein become a single entry with the most common DNA and genes. The table for this sample lists approximately 29,000 distinct CDR3 sequences; roughly 8.4% of them were counted only once. Of the sample, 35% to 40% falls within the top ten clones. Sample: PBMCs, taken at surgery. The receptors were sampled from a female donor with early-stage non-small cell lung cancer.

There are many counts of this clonotype. The chain combines TRBV5-1 with TRBJ2-1, with D hard to call. The CDR3 is 11 amino acids. CDR1 is SGHRS and CDR2 is YFSETQ in the germline V gene. V was pared by 2 bases and J by 7 bases, with 4 bases between. Here the CDR3 reads CASSFGNEQFF. CDR3 DNA sequence: TGCGCCAGCAGCTTTGGGAATGAGCAGTTCTTC.

This clonotype was found a few times. A junction boundary mismatches the germline segment, possibly from a read error. This chain connects TRBV9 to TRBJ1-2; a weak D match, TRBD1 (6 bases). This CDR3 region has 15 residues. The germline V gene has CDR1 SGDLS and CDR2 YYNGEE. CDR3 bases: TGTGCCAGCAGCACTCAACCCGGGACAAGGAGCATAGTTGGCTTC. It is translated as CASSTQPGTRSIVGF. The complete variable domain, with remaining parts taken from reference TRBV9 and TRBJ1-2, reads DSGVTQTPKHLITATGQRVTLRCSPRSGDLSVYWYQQSLDQGLQFLIQYYNGEERAKGNILERFSAQQFPDLHSELNLSSLELGDSALYFCASSTQPGTRSIVGFGSGTRLTVV.

This clonotype was observed once. This may arise from a read error, as a much more abundant clone is one base away. This chain links TRBV12-3 or TRBV12-4 with TRBJ1-2; TRBD1 is a possible D gene (6 bases). With 4 bases removed from V and 0 bases from J, the gap between germline ends came to 6 bases. CDR3 size: 13 residues. The CDR3 region has the DNA TGTGCCAGCAGTTGGGACACTAACTATGGCTACACCTTC. Translating it yields CASSWDTNYGYTF.

The sample holds many counts of this clonotype. This rearrangement joins TRBV5-1 to TRBJ2-7; TRBD1 might be the D (5 bases). Germline CDR1 reads SGHRS; CDR2 reads YFSETQ. The V and J ends lost 0 bases and 6 bases respectively, with 13 bases between them. There are 14 residues in the CDR3. CDR3 DNA sequence: TGCGCCAGCAGCTTGGTTGGCAGGGTGACCGAGCAGTACTTC. Its translation: CASSLVGRVTEQYF.

This clonotype was found many times. The chain has TRBV5-6 and TRBJ1-2; TRBD1 might be the D (5 bases). Per the germline V gene, CDR1 is SGHDT and CDR2 is YYEEEE. V lost 2 bases and J lost 6, with 14 bases in between. The CDR3 has 14 residues. The CDR3 region is CASSFDSQTHGYTF. For the CDR3, the DNA is TGTGCCAGCAGCTTTGACAGTCAAACACATGGCTACACCTTC.

Ten or more counts support this clonotype. The genes are TRBV20-1 and TRBJ2-1; unclear D gene. This CDR3 comprises 13 residues. The V end lost 6 bases, the J end lost 15 bases, and 24 bases lay between the germline ends. CDR1 and CDR2 from the germline V gene are DFQATT and SNEGSKA (reference sequence). The CDR3 DNA reads as TGCAGTGCGCACCCGTCCTCGGACCCCTGGCTGTTCTTC. As protein: CSAHPSSDPWLFF.

This clonotype was detected many times. The chain uses TRBV29-1 and TRBJ2-1, with TRBD2 matching 13 bases. J lost 6 bases, V lost 8 bases, and 7 bases had no gene match. This CDR3 contains 14 residues. Germline lookup yields CDR1 SQVTM and CDR2 ANQGSEA. The CDR3 DNA reads TGCAGCTTCAGGGGGACTAGCGGGGTCAATGAGCAGTTCTTC. It is translated as CSFRGTSGVNEQFF.

This clonotype came up many times. This chain connects TRBV29-1 to TRBJ2-7; 9 bases map to TRBD1. There are 14 residues in the CDR3. Germline-derived CDR1 and CDR2 are SQVTM and ANQGSEA. Germline trimming cut 5 bases from V and 3 bases from J; bases unmatched to any gene: 8. The chain's CDR3 is CSVTPGTGNYEQYF. For the CDR3, the DNA is TGCAGCGTTACGCCCGGGACAGGGAACTACGAGCAGTACTTC.

This chain links TRBV4-3 with TRBJ1-5; 7 bases are a match to TRBD1. This CDR3 has 15 amino acids. CDR1 and CDR2 from the germline V gene are LGHNA and YSLEER. V shed 1 base and J 1 base; nucleotides not matched to a gene: 1. DNA for the CDR3: TGCGCCAGCAGCCAAGTGACAGGGAGCAATCAGCCCCAGCATTTT. Translated, it gives CASSQVTGSNQPQHF.

This clonotype was counted ten times or more. The CDR3 protein is CSVEREEPYEQYF. The CDR3 nucleotides are TGCAGCGTGGAGCGGGAGGAACCCTACGAGCAGTACTTC. This chain joins TRBV29-1 and TRBJ2-7; 9 bases are shared with TRBD2. This CDR3 contains 13 residues. From germline, CDR1 is SQVTM and CDR2 ANQGSEA. The V gene end was trimmed by 6 bases and the J gene end by 2 bases; junction bases not matched to a gene: 5.

In this sample, this clonotype turned up a few times. The chain uses TRBV7-2 and TRBJ2-3, with 10 bases fitting TRBD2. The CDR3 contains 17 residues. Trimming took 1 base from V and 5 from J; bases not matched to a gene: 9. Germline CDR1 reads SGHTA; CDR2 reads FQGNSA. The CDR3 bases are TGTGCCAGCAGCTTAGATCTAGCGGGAGTAGGTAGAGATACGCAGTATTTT. This gives the protein CASSLDLAGVGRDTQYF.

The table lists this clonotype with many counts. V usage is TRBV7-9 and J usage is TRBJ2-7, with D possibly matching TRBD2 (7 bases). V gave up 4 bases and J gave up 5 bases, with 24 bases separating them. CDR1 is SEHNR, CDR2 FQNEAQ, per germline (reference sequence). This CDR3 is built from 17 residues. DNA of the CDR3: TGTGCCAGCAGCTCCGATGGGACCGGGGGGCCTTTGAACGAGCAGTACGTC. This encodes CASSSDGTGGPLNEQYV.

The J gene is TRBJ2-1, the V gene TRBV12-3 or TRBV12-4; 8 nucleotides align to TRBD1. J gave up 2 bases and V 6 bases, and 3 bases lay outside the gene matches. This CDR3 has 14 amino acids. The CDR3, as DNA: TGTGCCAGCAGCCCACAGGGGGCCTACAATGAGCAGTTCTTC. Its translation is CASSPQGAYNEQFF.

The chain couples TRBV2 to TRBJ2-7; D is undetermined. Germline CDR1 and CDR2: SNHLY and FYNNEI. Trimming took 7 bases from V and 0 from J, leaving 7 bases between them. The CDR3 length is 12 residues. CDR3 residues: CASTERSYEQYV. The CDR3 DNA reads TGTGCCAGCACGGAGCGCTCCTACGAGCAGTACGTC.

In this sample, this clonotype turned up a few times. V usage is TRBV20-1 and J usage is TRBJ1-2; 11 positions agree with TRBD1. The CDR3 has 16 amino acids. J gave up 4 bases and V 0 bases, and 7 bases lay outside the gene matches. CDR1 DFQATT and CDR2 SNEGSKA come from the germline V gene (reference sequence). The CDR3 spells CSARDPGQGAGYGYTF. CDR3 nucleotide sequence: TGCAGTGCTAGAGACCCTGGACAGGGGGCAGGCTATGGCTACACCTTC.

This clonotype was detected ten times or more. The V call is TRBV5-6, the J call TRBJ1-3; D not certain. In germline, CDR1 is SGHDT, CDR2 YYEEEE. Trimming took off 3 bases at V and 1 base at J, with 8 bases between the two ends. The CDR3 spans 14 residues. CDR3 protein: CASSSGPSGNTIYF. The CDR3 region has the DNA TGTGCCAGCAGCTCTGGACCTTCTGGAAACACCATATATTTT.